The rows below give T cell receptor beta chains drawn from one sample of a study of cytomegalovirus exposure and HLA in healthy donors. Sequenced by immunoSEQ multiplex PCR; TCRdb stores in-frame clones only, minus some. Seen here are 100,000 to 150,000 clones, 85% to 95% observed once, and the top ten hold approximately 1.2%. Material: PBMCs. Source of these receptors: a woman aged 18-29 years in good health and CMV-seronegative. CDR3s include the opening cysteine and the closing phenylalanine or tryptophan. The D gene is left open where the match is weak. Size is stated for part of the rows, as once, few or many counts, or as a class when the clone is expanded.

abundance | d_gene | j_gene | v_gene | CDR3aa | CDR3nt
. | . | TRBJ1-5 | TRBV5-1 | CASSLGDSYNQPQHF | TGCGCCAGCAGCTTGGGAGACAGCTACAATCAGCCCCAGCATTTT
. | . | TRBJ1-1 | TRBV14 | CASSQSGNTEAFF | TGTGCCAGCAGCCAATCGGGGAACACTGAAGCTTTCTTT
. | TRBD2 | TRBJ2-1 | TRBV7-6 | CASSRRSSGGANEQFF | TGTGCCAGCAGCCGACGGAGTAGCGGGGGGGCCAATGAGCAGTTCTTC
. | . | TRBJ2-7 | TRBV5-6 | CASSFRTSTGTYEQYF | TGTGCCAGCAGCTTTCGCACCTCGACAGGCACCTACGAGCAGTACTTC
. | . | TRBJ2-7 | TRBV27 | CASSPGSGYEQYF | TGTGCCAGCAGTCCCGGGTCGGGCTACGAGCAGTACTTC
. | . | TRBJ1-5 | TRBV9 | CASSFQGNSNQPQHF | TGTGCCAGCAGCTTCCAGGGGAATAGCAATCAGCCCCAGCATTTT
. | TRBD2 | TRBJ2-3 | TRBV6-4 | CASSPSGGTDTQYF | TGTGCCAGCAGCCCTAGCGGGGGGACAGATACGCAGTATTTT
. | . | TRBJ1-3 | TRBV5-1 | CASSFYSGNTIYF | TGCGCCAGCAGCTTTTACAGTGGAAACACCATATATTTT
. | . | TRBJ2-7 | TRBV30 | CAWSIRGVLYF | TGTGCCTGGAGTATCCGGGGAGTTCTGTACTTC
. | TRBD2 | TRBJ2-1 | TRBV7-2 | CASSRSSGDNEQFF | TGTGCCAGCAGTCGGTCTAGCGGGGACAATGAGCAGTTCTTC
. | TRBD2 | TRBJ2-1 | TRBV9 | CASSPRLAEIRNEQFF | TGTGCCAGCAGCCCCAGACTAGCGGAGATCCGTAATGAGCAGTTCTTC
. | . | TRBJ1-3 | TRBV18 | CASSLWQSSGNTIYF | TGTGCCAGCTCACTTTGGCAGTCCTCTGGAAACACCATATATTTT
few | TRBD1 | TRBJ2-7 | TRBV28 | CASSPSLGTASYEQYF | TGTGCCAGCAGCCCAAGCCTAGGGACAGCGTCCTACGAGCAGTACTTC
. | . | TRBJ2-1 | TRBV5-1 | CASSLDRSDNEQFF | TGCGCCAGCAGCTTGGATCGGTCTGACAATGAGCAGTTCTTC
. | . | TRBJ2-3 | TRBV9 | CASSAHREADTQYF | TGTGCCAGCAGCGCCCACAGGGAAGCAGATACGCAGTATTTT
. | . | TRBJ1-6 | TRBV5-6 | CASSPSPGPNSPLHF | TGTGCCAGCAGCCCCTCCCCTGGCCCGAATTCACCCCTCCACTTT
once | TRBD2 | TRBJ2-7 | TRBV5-1 | CASTNLGLAGGSEQYF | TGCGCCAGCACCAATCTGGGACTAGCGGGAGGTTCCGAGCAGTACTTC
. | TRBD2 | TRBJ2-1 | TRBV4-1 | CASSLGGDEQFF | TGCGCCAGCAGCCTTGGGGGGGATGAGCAGTTCTTC
. | TRBD1 | TRBJ2-5 | TRBV27 | CASRSTGGGETQYF | TGTGCCAGCAGATCCACAGGGGGTGGTGAGACCCAGTACTTC
. | . | TRBJ1-1 | TRBV5-1 | CASSYAPGNTEAFF | TGCGCCAGCAGCTACGCTCCGGGGAACACTGAAGCTTTCTTT
. | TRBD2 | TRBJ2-1 | TRBV2 | CASRTGGNHNEQFF | TGTGCCAGCAGAACGGGAGGAAACCACAATGAGCAGTTCTTC
. | TRBD2 | TRBJ2-4 | TRBV10-2 | CASSESVGRAGNIQYF | TGCGCCAGCAGTGAGAGTGTCGGGAGGGCCGGAAACATTCAGTACTTC
. | TRBD1 | TRBJ1-1 | TRBV10-3 | CAIENGQGNTEAFF | TGTGCCATCGAAAACGGACAGGGGAACACTGAAGCTTTCTTT
. | . | TRBJ1-5 | TRBV6-1 | CASSENRGNNQPQHF | TGTGCCAGCAGTGAAAACCGGGGTAACAATCAGCCCCAGCATTTT
. | . | TRBJ2-7 | TRBV7-2 | CASSVQGAGRRLPYEQYF | TGTGCCAGCAGCGTTCAAGGGGCAGGGCGTCGTCTTCCCTACGAGCAGTACTTC
once | TRBD1 | TRBJ2-7 | TRBV6-5 | CASSYSRDRASIFF | TGTGCCAGCAGTTACTCCCGGGACAGGGCTTCTATCTTCTTC
. | . | TRBJ2-7 | TRBV14 | CASSHTGISYEQYF | TGTGCCAGCAGCCACACCGGGATTTCCTACGAGCAGTACTTC
. | . | TRBJ2-7 | TRBV5-1 | CASSFTSGETYEQYF | TGCGCCAGCAGCTTTACCTCGGGGGAGACCTACGAGCAGTACTTC
. | TRBD2 | TRBJ2-5 | TRBV11-1 | CASSLAGRAPQETQYF | TGTGCCAGCAGCTTAGCGGGGAGGGCCCCTCAAGAGACCCAGTACTTC
. | . | TRBJ2-7 | TRBV28 | CASSPVYSSPAYEQYF | TGTGCCAGCAGTCCCGTTTACAGTTCCCCGGCATACGAGCAGTACTTC
. | TRBD2 | TRBJ2-7 | TRBV2 | CASRRTSSTEQYF | TGTGCCAGCAGGAGGACTAGCTCCACCGAGCAGTACTTC
. | TRBD1 | TRBJ1-1 | TRBV5-1 | CASSSAVGQGPTEAFF | TGCGCCAGCAGCTCGGCCGTCGGACAGGGCCCCACTGAAGCTTTCTTT
. | . | TRBJ1-3 | TRBV20-1 | CSASGFDTIYF | TGCAGTGCTAGCGGGTTTGACACCATATATTTT
. | . | TRBJ1-3 | TRBV12-2 | CASRPPGQEPSGNTIYF | TGTGCAAGTCGCCCACCGGGACAGGAGCCTTCTGGAAACACCATATATTTT
. | TRBD1 | TRBJ2-1 | TRBV30 | CAWSGGGSFLSGEQFF | TGTGCCTGGAGTGGAGGGGGCAGTTTCCTCTCGGGAGAGCAGTTCTTC
. | . | TRBJ2-5 | TRBV2 | CASTGLALQETQYF | TGTGCCAGCACGGGCCTAGCGCTCCAAGAGACCCAGTACTTC